The 9 T cell receptor beta chains below were found in one sample sequenced in a study of blood T cell repertoires in COVID-19. Sequencing used immunoSEQ multiplex PCR; TCRdb keeps in-frame clones, though not all of them. This sample carries around 270,000 clones, approximately 85% of them seen once, and the ten largest clones take around 4.5%. Sequencing input: PBMCs or T cells enriched from blood (not recorded which). The receptors shown here come from a young woman who had recovered from COVID-19.

This sequence joins TRBV24-1 and TRBJ2-7; the D gene is possibly TRBD2 (6 bases). The ends were cut back, 5 bases at V and 1 base at J, with 14 bases in the middle. The germline V gene has CDR1 KGHDR and CDR2 SFDVKD. The CDR3 is 15 residues long. The CDR3 region has the DNA TGTGCCACCAGTGCCGGGGGTTCGGGTTCCTACGAGCAGTACTTC. As protein: CATSAGGSGSYEQYF.

This clone was counted a single time. This chain connects TRBV25-1 to TRBJ2-7; D perhaps matches TRBD2 (6 bases). Germline V lookup: CDR1 MGHDK, CDR2 SYGVNS. The CDR3 sequence is 13 residues long. Trimming shortened V by 3 bases and J by 4 bases, and 10 bases separated the two germline ends. CDR3 in amino acids: CASSDGSRYEQYF. In nucleotides, the CDR3 is TGTGCCAGCAGTGACGGGAGTAGGTACGAGCAGTACTTC.

The V and J genes are TRBV4-1 and TRBJ1-6, with 7 positions matching TRBD1. This CDR3 region has 16 residues. V dropped 4 bases and J dropped 6; count of bases not matched to a gene: 9. From germline, CDR1 is MGHRA and CDR2 YSYEKL. The CDR3 spells CASSLPGQEGNSPLHF. CDR3 nucleotide sequence: TGCGCCAGCAGCCTGCCAGGACAGGAGGGTAATTCACCCCTCCACTTT.

V usage is TRBV7-9 and J usage is TRBJ2-3, with 7 bases fitting TRBD1. Germline-derived CDR1 and CDR2 are SEHNR and FQNEAQ (reference sequence). With V trimmed by 5 bases and J by 5 bases, 10 bases remained unmatched. The CDR3 covers 15 residues. The CDR3 DNA reads as TGTGCCAGCAGCGAGATTACAGGGGTGGTAGATACGCAGTATTTT. Amino acids: CASSEITGVVDTQYF.

The J gene is TRBJ2-7, the V gene TRBV6-6; the match to TRBD2 covers 8 bases. CDR1 and CDR2 (germline): MNHNY, SVGAGI (reference sequence). The V segment lost 6 bases and the J segment 2 bases; nucleotides outside the gene matches: 6. The CDR3 extends over 14 amino acids. The CDR3 bases are TGTGCCAGCAGGCCTCCGGGACTAGCCTACGAGCAGTACTTC. Translating gives CASRPPGLAYEQYF.

This clone came up a few times. The chain joins TRBV5-6 to TRBJ1-4; perhaps TRBD1 as D (6 bases). The CDR3 has 12 residues. Germline values: CDR1 SGHDT, CDR2 YYEEEE. Trimming took 5 bases from V and 8 from J, leaving 10 bases between them. CDR3 region: CASSGGTEKLFF. The CDR3 DNA reads as TGTGCCAGCAGTGGGGGCACGGAAAAACTGTTTTTT. The whole variable domain, filled in from reference TRBV5-6 and TRBJ1-4, reads DAGVTQSPTHLIKTRGQQVTLRCSPKSGHDTVSWYQQALGQGPQFIFQYYEEEERQRGNFPDRFSGHQFPNYSSELNVNALLLGDSALYLCASSGGTEKLFFGSGTQLSVL.

The gene calls are TRBV3-1 (or the pseudogene TRBV3-2) and TRBJ2-3; 8 bases fit TRBD2. Losses at the gene ends were 1 base for V and 9 bases for J; bases not matched to a gene: 15. In germline, CDR1 is LGHDT, CDR2 YNNKEL (reference sequence). This CDR3 contains 17 residues. The CDR3 is CASSQGTSLGAGGTQYF. The CDR3 DNA is TGTGCCAGCAGCCAAGGTACCTCTCTGGGGGCGGGAGGAACGCAGTATTTT.

This sequence joins TRBV7-2 and TRBJ2-3; 12 bases line up with TRBD2. Germline-derived CDR1 and CDR2 are SGHTA and FQGNSA. There are 15 residues in the CDR3. Trimming at V came to 5 bases and at J to 6 bases, leaving 6 bases not matched to a gene. In DNA, the CDR3 is TGTGCCAGCAGCCCACTAGCGGGGGGTGCTGATACGCAGTATTTT. This translates into CASSPLAGGADTQYF.

The CDR3 coding sequence is TGTGCCAGCTCTAGCGGTTCGGGACGGCGGATAGGGCAGTTCTTC. Translating gives CASSSGSGRRIGQFF. The chain has TRBV28 and TRBJ2-1; TRBD2 matches at 7 bases. The CDR3 is 15 residues long. The germline V gene encodes CDR1 MDHEN and CDR2 SYDVKM. V lost 8 bases, J lost 12 bases, and 19 bases stayed unmatched. The complete variable domain, with remaining parts taken from reference TRBV28 and TRBJ2-1, reads DVKVTQSSRYLVKRTGEKVFLECVQDMDHENMFWYRQDPGLGLRLIYFSYDVKMKEKGDIPEGYSVSREKKERFSLILESASTNQTSMYLCASSSGSGRRIGQFFGPGTRLTVL.